This paragraph covers one TCR beta chain sequence. TCRdb reprocessed the PCR reads via MiXCR. The sample shows some 28,000 clones, 3.5% to 4.5% of them seen only once. These data are taken from a study of metastatic and nonmetastatic thyroid tumors. On the study more broadly: A comparison of repertoires was made across blood and tumor or nodule tissue from malignant and benign thyroid patients.

Until they underwent thyroid surgery, no patient had received any treatment. The CDR3 loop spans 15 amino acids. Germline V lookup: CDR1 SGHDN, CDR2 FVKESK. V dropped 0 bases and J dropped 9 bases, with 15 bases sitting between them. The clonotype was recovered from a male donor with papillary thyroid cancer or a benign thyroid nodule (not recorded which). Some clones in this sample may be carry-over from other donors' samples. Source material: blood. The chain joins TRBV14 to TRBJ2-1; a possible D gene is TRBD2 (6 bases). CDR3 DNA: TGTGCCAGCAGCCAAGATAGTCGGGGGATGGGTGAGCAGTTCTTC. Its translation: CASSQDSRGMGEQFF.